This T cell receptor (beta chain) was identified in a study of radiotherapy plus CTLA-4 blockade in lung cancer. Study background: Objective responses occurred in 15% to 20% of patients; over 30% had disease control.

The table came from immunoSEQ multiplex PCR; TCRdb's copy has only in-frame clones and leaves some out. The sample yields under 40,000 clones, roughly 71% seen once. Those patients who had chemo-refractory metastatic non-small-cell lung cancer were given focal radiation along with CTLA-4 blockade through ipilimumab. The CDR3 is 15 amino acids. This clone has a handful of counts. The antigen is not known. Study outcomes and limitations: The study found tumor-derived TCR clones expanded in blood after radiotherapy plus ipilimumab. How blood T cell clones changed early, along with interferon-beta, reportedly forecast response best.

The chain employs TRBV21-1 and TRBJ2-7; TRBD2 is the table's D call, not checked against the DNA. TRBV21-1 is flagged as a pseudogene. This receptor was identified in a human donor with non-small cell lung cancer who had stable disease on radiotherapy plus ipilimumab. Here the sequenced sample was peripheral blood, taken from a patient treated with radiotherapy plus ipilimumab. The CDR3 protein is CASSRKRYQLYEQYF. The CDR3, as DNA: TGTGCCAGCAGCCGAAAGCGCTATCAGCTATACGAGCAGTACTTC.